What follows are 2 T cell receptor beta chains derived from one specimen sequenced in a study of T-cell reconstitution after alpha-beta-depleted transplantation in children. A library of TCRbeta sequences, prepared with unique molecular identifiers, was generated. MiXCR, applied by TCRdb to the PCR reads, yields one record per CDR3 protein. In the table there are roughly 670,000 distinct CDR3 sequences, around 14% of which are singletons. Sequencing was performed on PBMCs, taken before TCRalphabeta/CD19-depleted stem cell transplant. The receptors were gathered from a girl aged 2 to 10 with congenital amegakaryocytic thrombocytopenia, due to receive a stem cell transplant.

This clonotype was observed a handful of times. This rearrangement joins TRBV7-9 to TRBJ2-5; D gene unclear. Per germline, CDR1 SEHNR and CDR2 FQNEAQ (reference sequence). This CDR3 spans 16 amino acids. V was trimmed by 0 bases and J by 4 bases, leaving 15 bases between them. The CDR3 sequence: CASSLAPAGYGETQYF. The CDR3, as DNA: TGTGCCAGCAGCTTAGCCCCGGCAGGCTATGGAGAGACCCAGTACTTC.

The V gene is TRBV12-3 or TRBV12-4, the J gene TRBJ2-3, with 7 bases that match TRBD2. Losses at the gene ends were 3 bases for V and 2 bases for J; bases not matched to a gene: 5. This CDR3 comprises 15 residues. The DNA for the CDR3 is TGTGCCAGCAGTTTCCTAGCGGCCAACACAGATACGCAGTATTTT. It codes for CASSFLAANTDTQYF.